This entry describes one TCR beta chain. The sample belongs to a study of blood T cell repertoires in COVID-19. In the study's own analysis: Estimates of nucleated cell counts were drawn from the amplification of reference gene primers. The method was immunoSEQ multiplex PCR; TCRdb's version includes in-frame clones alone and lacks a portion of them. D and trimming were read from the DNA, whereas the V and J calls and clone size are those reported in that table. This sample has fewer than 250,000 clones, with 83% found just once. The ends were cut back, 0 bases at V and 5 bases at J, with 14 bases in the middle. Germline lookup yields CDR1 SGHDT and CDR2 YYEEEE. The CDR3 spans 15 residues.

The V and J genes are TRBV5-6 and TRBJ1-2; TRBD1 is a possible D gene (5 bases). The specimen was peripheral blood. The TCR comes from a human donor in a cohort sampled during active COVID-19. CDR3: CASSLASREGYGYTF. Written as DNA, the CDR3 is TGTGCCAGCAGCTTGGCTTCTAGGGAGGGGTATGGCTACACCTTC.